This is a list of T cell receptor beta chains from one sample in a study of cytomegalovirus exposure and HLA in healthy donors. Profiled with immunoSEQ multiplex PCR; TCRdb holds only in-frame clones, not every one. The table lists 70,000 to 75,000 clones, around 96% of them singletons. Sequencing was carried out using PBMCs. The receptors here all came from a man younger than 35 in good health and CMV-seropositive. The CDR3 runs from the conserved cysteine through the conserved F or W. A D gene is named only where the DNA matches it firmly. The size of a clone is reported for some rows only, either as once, few or many, or as a class for expanded clones.

clone size: NA; V gene: TRBV5-1; J gene: TRBJ2-7; D gene: TRBD1; CDR3 protein: CASSWGQGDYEQYF; CDR3 DNA: TGCGCCAGCAGCTGGGGACAGGGGGACTACGAGCAGTACTTC
clone size: NA; V gene: TRBV4-2; J gene: TRBJ2-2; D gene: TRBD1; CDR3 protein: CASSQVGQGSGELFF; CDR3 DNA: TGTGCCAGCAGCCAAGTAGGACAGGGATCCGGGGAGCTGTTTTTT
clone size: NA; V gene: TRBV6-5; J gene: TRBJ1-2; D gene: NA; CDR3 protein: CAGSKQGGVFYGYTF; CDR3 DNA: TGTGCCGGCAGTAAGCAGGGAGGGGTGTTCTATGGCTACACCTTC
clone size: NA; V gene: TRBV19; J gene: TRBJ2-7; D gene: TRBD2; CDR3 protein: CASRLAGTHEQYF; CDR3 DNA: TGTGCCAGTAGACTAGCGGGGACCCACGAGCAGTACTTC
clone size: NA; V gene: TRBV2; J gene: TRBJ2-3; D gene: TRBD2; CDR3 protein: CAAKTAGGGHTQYF; CDR3 DNA: TGTGCCGCCAAAACCGCCGGGGGGGGGCATACGCAGTATTTT
clone size: NA; V gene: TRBV28; J gene: TRBJ2-4; D gene: TRBD2; CDR3 protein: CASNLGGGKNIQYF; CDR3 DNA: TGTGCCAGCAACCTCGGCGGGGGCAAAAACATTCAGTACTTC
clone size: NA; V gene: TRBV27; J gene: TRBJ2-3; D gene: NA; CDR3 protein: CASSLDPAGNTQYF; CDR3 DNA: TGTGCCAGCAGTCTCGACCCGGCGGGGAATACGCAGTATTTT
clone size: NA; V gene: TRBV7-9; J gene: TRBJ2-4; D gene: NA; CDR3 protein: CASSLEAGIRPGDIQYF; CDR3 DNA: TGTGCCAGCAGCTTAGAAGCTGGGATCCGCCCAGGGGACATTCAGTACTTC
clone size: NA; V gene: TRBV5-5; J gene: TRBJ1-2; D gene: NA; CDR3 protein: CASSSNRVIGYGYTF; CDR3 DNA: TGTGCCAGCAGCTCAAACAGGGTAATCGGATATGGCTACACCTTC
clone size: NA; V gene: TRBV19; J gene: TRBJ2-1; D gene: NA; CDR3 protein: CASTQGRSDEQFF; CDR3 DNA: TGTGCCAGTACCCAGGGGCGGTCGGATGAGCAGTTCTTC
clone size: NA; V gene: TRBV28; J gene: TRBJ1-5; D gene: NA; CDR3 protein: CASSRGVGQPQHF; CDR3 DNA: TGTGCCAGCAGTCGGGGTGTAGGGCAGCCCCAGCATTTT
clone size: NA; V gene: TRBV14; J gene: TRBJ2-1; D gene: TRBD2; CDR3 protein: CASSQDAGGPDEQFF; CDR3 DNA: TGTGCCAGCAGCCAAGATGCGGGGGGGCCTGATGAGCAGTTCTTC
clone size: NA; V gene: TRBV7-3; J gene: TRBJ1-5; D gene: NA; CDR3 protein: CASSLIWIRSNQPQHF; CDR3 DNA: TGTGCCAGCAGCTTAATCTGGATCAGGAGCAATCAGCCCCAGCATTTT
clone size: NA; V gene: TRBV5-1; J gene: TRBJ2-7; D gene: TRBD1; CDR3 protein: CASSDLGQVSYEQYF; CDR3 DNA: TGCGCCAGCAGCGACCTCGGACAGGTTTCCTACGAGCAGTACTTC
clone size: NA; V gene: TRBV11-1; J gene: TRBJ2-7; D gene: NA; CDR3 protein: CASSFPADEQYF; CDR3 DNA: TGTGCCAGCAGCTTTCCAGCGGACGAGCAGTACTTC
clone size: NA; V gene: TRBV2; J gene: TRBJ2-7; D gene: NA; CDR3 protein: CASRGGEQYF; CDR3 DNA: TGTGCCAGCAGGGGGGGCGAGCAGTACTTC
clone size: NA; V gene: TRBV18; J gene: TRBJ1-1; D gene: TRBD1; CDR3 protein: CASSPPGQFEAFF; CDR3 DNA: TGTGCCAGCTCACCACCGGGACAGTTTGAAGCTTTCTTT
clone size: NA; V gene: TRBV28; J gene: TRBJ2-7; D gene: NA; CDR3 protein: CASMQTRLDRVHEQYF; CDR3 DNA: TGTGCCAGCATGCAGACCCGACTCGACCGGGTTCACGAGCAGTACTTC
clone size: NA; V gene: TRBV7-2; J gene: TRBJ2-5; D gene: TRBD2; CDR3 protein: CASSSTGGGTQYF; CDR3 DNA: TGTGCCAGCAGCTCCACGGGGGGAGGGACCCAGTACTTC
clone size: NA; V gene: TRBV2; J gene: TRBJ1-2; D gene: NA; CDR3 protein: CASPRRDSDYGYTF; CDR3 DNA: TGTGCCTCCCCCCGCCGGGACTCCGACTATGGCTACACCTTC
clone size: NA; V gene: TRBV27; J gene: TRBJ2-7; D gene: TRBD1; CDR3 protein: CASSSRQGYEQYF; CDR3 DNA: TGTGCCAGCAGTTCCCGACAGGGCTACGAGCAGTACTTC
clone size: NA; V gene: TRBV7-8; J gene: TRBJ1-5; D gene: NA; CDR3 protein: CASSLAPRQYSNQPQHF; CDR3 DNA: TGTGCCAGCAGCTTAGCTCCCAGGCAATATAGCAATCAGCCCCAGCATTTT
clone size: NA; V gene: TRBV5-1; J gene: TRBJ2-2; D gene: NA; CDR3 protein: CASSLPGTGELFF; CDR3 DNA: TGCGCCAGCAGCTTGCCGGGCACCGGGGAGCTGTTTTTT
clone size: NA; V gene: TRBV9; J gene: TRBJ2-1; D gene: NA; CDR3 protein: CASSVEGEGRSYNEQFF; CDR3 DNA: TGTGCCAGCAGCGTAGAGGGTGAAGGGAGGTCCTACAATGAGCAGTTCTTC
clone size: NA; V gene: TRBV6-5; J gene: TRBJ1-1; D gene: NA; CDR3 protein: CASSYQVENTEAFF; CDR3 DNA: TGTGCCAGCAGTTATCAGGTAGAGAACACTGAAGCTTTCTTT
clone size: NA; V gene: TRBV5-1; J gene: TRBJ2-1; D gene: TRBD2; CDR3 protein: CASSLGLAGVNEQFF; CDR3 DNA: TGCGCCAGCAGCTTGGGACTAGCGGGAGTTAATGAGCAGTTCTTC
clone size: NA; V gene: TRBV6-6; J gene: TRBJ1-1; D gene: NA; CDR3 protein: CASSTLDRPTEAFF; CDR3 DNA: TGTGCCAGCAGTACCCTAGACAGGCCCACTGAAGCTTTCTTT
clone size: many; V gene: TRBV5-4; J gene: TRBJ2-2; D gene: NA; CDR3 protein: CASSLAGNTGELFF; CDR3 DNA: TGTGCCAGCAGCTTGGCCGGGAACACCGGGGAGCTGTTTTTT
clone size: NA; V gene: TRBV7-7; J gene: TRBJ1-1; D gene: NA; CDR3 protein: CASTPREAFF; CDR3 DNA: TGTGCCAGCACCCCGAGAGAAGCTTTCTTT
clone size: NA; V gene: TRBV27; J gene: TRBJ2-7; D gene: TRBD1; CDR3 protein: CASIGDSRNEQYF; CDR3 DNA: TGTGCCAGCATCGGGGACAGTCGTAACGAGCAGTACTTC
clone size: NA; V gene: TRBV4-1; J gene: TRBJ2-3; D gene: TRBD1; CDR3 protein: CASSQPGQADTQYF; CDR3 DNA: TGCGCCAGCAGCCAACCCGGACAGGCAGATACGCAGTATTTT
clone size: NA; V gene: TRBV4-1; J gene: TRBJ2-5; D gene: NA; CDR3 protein: CASSQRVAAPYQETQYF; CDR3 DNA: TGCGCCAGCAGCCAGAGGGTAGCGGCACCGTACCAAGAGACCCAGTACTTC
clone size: NA; V gene: TRBV6-5; J gene: TRBJ2-6; D gene: TRBD2; CDR3 protein: CASSYERGSGANVLTF; CDR3 DNA: TGTGCCAGCAGTTACGAGCGGGGCTCTGGGGCCAACGTCCTGACTTTC
clone size: NA; V gene: TRBV29-1; J gene: TRBJ2-7; D gene: TRBD1; CDR3 protein: CSVRRTGGGEQYF; CDR3 DNA: TGCAGCGTCAGGCGGACAGGGGGCGGAGAGCAGTACTTC
clone size: NA; V gene: TRBV28; J gene: TRBJ1-2; D gene: NA; CDR3 protein: CASRSGDNNYGYTF; CDR3 DNA: TGTGCCAGCAGGTCAGGGGATAATAACTATGGCTACACCTTC
clone size: NA; V gene: TRBV5-1; J gene: TRBJ2-3; D gene: NA; CDR3 protein: CASSSMGNGGDTQYF; CDR3 DNA: TGCGCCAGCAGCTCAATGGGGAACGGAGGAGATACGCAGTATTTT
clone size: few; V gene: TRBV5-4; J gene: TRBJ2-1; D gene: NA; CDR3 protein: CASSLGRGTYYNEQFF; CDR3 DNA: TGTGCCAGCAGCTTGGGCAGGGGGACTTACTACAATGAGCAGTTCTTC
clone size: NA; V gene: TRBV29-1; J gene: TRBJ2-7; D gene: TRBD2; CDR3 protein: CSALTSGSTEQYF; CDR3 DNA: TGCAGCGCCTTGACTAGCGGGAGTACCGAGCAGTACTTC
clone size: NA; V gene: TRBV4-2; J gene: TRBJ2-5; D gene: NA; CDR3 protein: CASSAGQQETQYF; CDR3 DNA: TGTGCCAGCAGCGCCGGACAGCAAGAGACCCAGTACTTC
clone size: NA; V gene: TRBV2; J gene: TRBJ1-1; D gene: NA; CDR3 protein: CASRQVPREAFF; CDR3 DNA: TGTGCCAGCAGACAGGTCCCTCGGGAAGCTTTCTTT
clone size: NA; V gene: TRBV11-2; J gene: TRBJ2-1; D gene: NA; CDR3 protein: CASSLWASHNEQFF; CDR3 DNA: TGTGCCAGCAGCTTGTGGGCCTCCCACAATGAGCAGTTCTTC
clone size: NA; V gene: TRBV5-1; J gene: TRBJ2-7; D gene: TRBD1; CDR3 protein: CASSSVGQGYEQYF; CDR3 DNA: TGCGCCAGCAGTTCAGTGGGACAGGGCTACGAGCAGTACTTC
clone size: NA; V gene: TRBV10-3; J gene: TRBJ2-2; D gene: TRBD2; CDR3 protein: CAISEALAGTGELFF; CDR3 DNA: TGTGCCATCAGTGAGGCGCTAGCGGGAACCGGGGAGCTGTTTTTT
clone size: NA; V gene: TRBV11-2; J gene: TRBJ2-1; D gene: NA; CDR3 protein: CASSLGTMAAYNEQFF; CDR3 DNA: TGTGCCAGCAGCTTAGGGACTATGGCGGCCTACAATGAGCAGTTCTTC
clone size: NA; V gene: TRBV4-1; J gene: TRBJ2-7; D gene: NA; CDR3 protein: CASSQNYASSYEQYF; CDR3 DNA: TGCGCCAGCAGCCAAAATTATGCTAGCTCCTACGAGCAGTACTTC
clone size: NA; V gene: TRBV19; J gene: TRBJ1-4; D gene: TRBD1; CDR3 protein: CASSNPRDRLEKLFF; CDR3 DNA: TGTGCCAGTAGTAACCCCCGGGACAGGCTCGAAAAACTGTTTTTT
clone size: NA; V gene: TRBV7-2; J gene: TRBJ1-6; D gene: TRBD1; CDR3 protein: CASSPRDPRGALHF; CDR3 DNA: TGTGCCAGCAGCCCTCGGGACCCCAGGGGGGCCCTCCACTTT
clone size: NA; V gene: TRBV2; J gene: TRBJ1-2; D gene: TRBD1; CDR3 protein: CASRRTGGADYGYTF; CDR3 DNA: TGTGCCAGCAGGCGGACAGGGGGCGCCGACTATGGCTACACCTTC
clone size: NA; V gene: TRBV7-3; J gene: TRBJ1-5; D gene: TRBD1; CDR3 protein: CASRTGTGGYQPQHF; CDR3 DNA: TGTGCCAGCAGGACCGGGACAGGGGGTTATCAGCCCCAGCATTTT
clone size: once; V gene: TRBV19; J gene: TRBJ2-3; D gene: NA; CDR3 protein: CASRSGTDTQYF; CDR3 DNA: TGTGCCAGTAGATCCGGGACTGATACGCAGTATTTT
clone size: NA; V gene: TRBV5-1; J gene: TRBJ2-1; D gene: TRBD2; CDR3 protein: CASSLWGWERTSGPEQFF; CDR3 DNA: TGCGCCAGCAGCTTGTGGGGGTGGGAACGGACTAGCGGCCCTGAGCAGTTCTTC
clone size: NA; V gene: TRBV28; J gene: TRBJ2-7; D gene: TRBD1; CDR3 protein: CASIGQGNYEQYF; CDR3 DNA: TGTGCCAGCATCGGACAGGGAAACTACGAGCAGTACTTC
clone size: NA; V gene: TRBV2; J gene: TRBJ2-2; D gene: NA; CDR3 protein: CASSRTKIELGELFF; CDR3 DNA: TGTGCCAGCAGTCGGACTAAGATAGAACTGGGGGAGCTGTTTTTT
clone size: NA; V gene: TRBV2; J gene: TRBJ1-6; D gene: NA; CDR3 protein: CASSAVGSFTSSYNSPLHF; CDR3 DNA: TGTGCCAGCAGTGCGGTGGGCTCATTTACTAGCTCCTATAATTCACCCCTCCACTTT
clone size: few; V gene: TRBV5-1; J gene: TRBJ2-5; D gene: TRBD2; CDR3 protein: CASSLTSEETQYF; CDR3 DNA: TGCGCCAGCAGCTTGACTAGCGAAGAGACCCAGTACTTC